This passage covers 11 T cell receptor beta chains from one sample sequenced in a study of T cells in women clearing cervical HPV infection. Data came from immunoSEQ multiplex PCR; TCRdb stores just in-frame clones and leaves some out. The specimen's table records tens of thousands of clones. Sequenced: blood buffy coat. These receptors all stem from a woman between 18 and 70 years old with a cervical HPV16 infection that either progressed to CIN3+ or cleared (not recorded which).

Note on this clone: The read gets to within 3 residues of the CDR3 end, and the germline J gene fills in the rest. V usage is TRBV14 and J usage is TRBJ2-5; D is unclear. This CDR3 has 15 residues. The germline V and J ends were trimmed by 0 bases and 5 bases, with 13 bases remaining between them. Germline V gives CDR1 SGHDN, CDR2 FVKESK. The CDR3 sequence is CASSQESRPLETQYF. Partial CDR3 DNA: TGTGCCAGCAGCCAAGAATCGAGGCCCCTCGAGACC.

In regard to this clone: The CDR3 end lies 3 residues beyond the end of the read and is filled in from the germline J gene. This chain connects TRBV6-4 to TRBJ2-2; 8 positions match TRBD2. The trim removed 7 bases at V and 3 bases at J, leaving 4 bases unmatched. The CDR3 runs 14 residues. Germline V gene lookup returns CDR1 MRHNA and CDR2 SNTAGT. The DNA read from the CDR3 is TGTGCCAGCAAAGCGGGGGAAGACACCGGGGAG. Amino acid sequence: CASKAGEDTGE. The whole CDR3 sequence is CASKAGEDTGELFF.

Points on this clone: The CDR3 end lies 3 residues beyond the end of the read and is filled in from the germline J gene. The chain recombines TRBV6-1 with TRBJ1-4; D is unclear. CDR3 length: 17 amino acids. Trimming removed 2 bases from V and 5 bases from J, with 18 bases in between. Germline values: CDR1 MNHNS, CDR2 SASEGT. CDR3 DNA (partial): TGTGCCAGCAGTGAACTGTCGTCGGCAGGCCGAAATGAAAAA. Its protein product is CASSELSSAGRNEK. The CDR3 in its entirety is CASSELSSAGRNEKLFF.

Concerning this clone: The read ends 3 residues shy of where the CDR3 ends; the end is completed using the germline J gene. The rearrangement joins TRBV29-1 to TRBJ1-1; 8 bases align to TRBD1. V gave up 3 bases and J gave up 1 base; unmatched junction bases: 7. The CDR3 sequence is 15 residues long. Germline V CDR1 and CDR2: SQVTM, ANQGSEA. The CDR3 bases that were read are TGCAGCGTTGAGGGACGGACAGGGTCGAACACTGAA. The encoded protein is CSVEGRTGSNTE. The whole CDR3 region reads CSVEGRTGSNTEAFF.

A remark on this clone: From the germline J gene comes the end of the CDR3, since the read stops 3 residues before it. The J gene is TRBJ1-6, the V gene TRBV11-3; no clear D. V was clipped by 3 bases and J by 9 bases, with 9 bases between them. The CDR3 sequence is 13 residues long. CDR1 is SGHNT, CDR2 YENEEA, per germline. The covered CDR3 bases are TGTGCCAGCAGCTTGAGCCGTGGTTCACCC. Its translation is CASSLSRGSP. The CDR3 in full is CASSLSRGSPLHF.

A remark on this clone: The read halts 3 residues ahead of the CDR3 end, with the missing end drawn from the germline J gene. The chain is built from TRBV28 and TRBJ1-2; 7 bases line up with TRBD1. CDR1 is MDHEN and CDR2 is SYDVKM in the germline V gene. CDR3 size: 14 residues. V gave up 5 bases and J gave up 7 bases; unmatched junction bases: 10. The covered CDR3 bases are TGTGCCAGCAGTCCCGGAGACAGGGTTGGTGGC. This sequence encodes CASSPGDRVGG. The complete CDR3 sequence is CASSPGDRVGGYTF.

CDR3 sequence: CASSDRGGGETQYF. CDR3 bases read: TGTGCCAGCAGCGATAGAGGGGGTGGGGAGACC. The J gene is TRBJ2-5, the V gene TRBV7-2, with D tentatively TRBD1 (6 bases). The sequenced fragment ends 3 residues before the CDR3 boundary, so the rest is inferred from the germline J gene. CDR1 and CDR2 from the germline V gene are SGHTA and FQGNSA. The CDR3 consists of 14 residues. V was trimmed by 5 bases and J by 5 bases, leaving 15 bases between them.

Regarding this clone: The sequenced fragment ends 3 residues before the CDR3 boundary, so the rest is inferred from the germline J gene. The chain couples TRBV20-1 to TRBJ1-1; perhaps TRBD1 as D (6 bases). Germline V gene sequence: CDR1 DFQATT, CDR2 SNEGSKA (reference sequence). V shed 3 bases and J shed 3 bases, with 8 bases lying between them. The CDR3 length is 12 residues. The CDR3 spells CSARTGDTEAFF. The DNA read from the CDR3 is TGCAGTGCTAGGACAGGAGACACTGAA.

For this clone: The CDR3 extends 3 residues past the end of the read, so its final part is completed from the germline J gene. The gene calls are TRBV6-2 or TRBV6-3 and TRBJ1-1; TRBD1 aligns across 7 bases. CDR3 length: 14 amino acids. With V trimmed by 5 bases and J by 6 bases, 9 bases remained unmatched. CDR1 is MNHEY, CDR2 SVGEGT, per germline. The CDR3 protein is CASSPDRAAPEAFF. CDR3 DNA (partial): TGTGCCAGCAGTCCCGACAGGGCTGCCCCTGAA.

As to this clone: The read stops 3 residues short of the end of the CDR3; the missing end is completed from the germline J gene. This chain uses TRBV20-1 with TRBJ1-6; D is undetermined. This CDR3 is built from 14 residues. Germline loops: CDR1 DFQATT, CDR2 SNEGSKA (reference sequence). V lost 0 bases and J lost 6, with 9 bases in between. The DNA read from the CDR3 is TGCAGTGCTAGAGATCTGCGTGGTAATTCACCC. Translation gives CSARDLRGNSP. The whole CDR3 protein reads CSARDLRGNSPLHF.

The sequenced CDR3 bases are TGTGCCAGCAGCCGGGACAGGGGCTATGGC. It translates to CASSRDRGYG. In full, the CDR3 is CASSRDRGYGYTF. The rearrangement joins TRBV7-9 to TRBJ1-2; 10 nucleotides match TRBD1. The read comes to an end 3 residues before the CDR3 does, leaving the germline J gene to fill in the end. Looked up from germline, CDR1 is SEHNR and CDR2 is FQNEAQ (reference sequence). V was clipped by 5 bases and J by 4 bases; unmatched bases: 1. CDR3 length: 13 amino acids.